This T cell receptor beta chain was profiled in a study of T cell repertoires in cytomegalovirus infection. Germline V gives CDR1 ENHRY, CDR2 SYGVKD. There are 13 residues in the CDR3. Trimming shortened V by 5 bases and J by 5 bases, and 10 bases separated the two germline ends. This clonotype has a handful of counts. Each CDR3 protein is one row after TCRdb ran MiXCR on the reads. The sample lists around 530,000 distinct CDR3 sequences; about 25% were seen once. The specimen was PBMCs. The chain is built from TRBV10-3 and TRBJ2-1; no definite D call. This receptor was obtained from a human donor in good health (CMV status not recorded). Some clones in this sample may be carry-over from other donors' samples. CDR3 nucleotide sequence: TGTGCCATCAGTAAGGACGAGGACAATGAGCAGTTCTTC. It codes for CAISKDEDNEQFF.